A selection of T cell receptor beta chains follows, all from one sample in a study of blood T cells in healthy people across ages. In TCRdb, the 5' RACE reads were re-called with MiXCR into one record per CDR3 protein. The sample has roughly 730,000 distinct CDR3 sequences; roughly 50% are singletons. Sequencing was done on a sample of blood. These receptors were obtained from a middle-aged man in good health. CDR3s include the opening cysteine and the closing phenylalanine or tryptophan. A D gene is named only where the DNA matches it firmly. Expanded clones get a size class; other rows say once, few or many, or leave the size out.

>NA|TRBV5-4|TRBJ2-3|NA
CASSLVAVGVTQYF
TGTGCCAGCAGCTTGGTAGCCGTGGGGGTTACGCAGTATTTT
>TRBD2|TRBV20-1|TRBJ2-3|once
CSARDLGTSGTTDTQYF
TGCAGTGCTAGAGATCTCGGGACTAGCGGGACCACAGATACGCAGTATTTT
>TRBD2|TRBV20-1|TRBJ2-7|NA
CSARQSPGTSVDYEQYF
TGCAGTGCTAGGCAGAGCCCCGGGACTAGCGTCGACTACGAGCAGTACTTC
>NA|TRBV10-3|TRBJ1-1|NA
CAGGRSGTPTEAFF
TGTGCCGGAGGGCGGTCAGGGACCCCCACTGAAGCTTTCTTT
>TRBD2|TRBV27|TRBJ2-1|NA
CASSGLANYNEQFF
TGTGCCAGCAGTGGACTAGCGAACTACAATGAGCAGTTCTTC
>NA|TRBV27|TRBJ2-5|NA
CASSSYVGETQYF
TGTGCCAGCAGTTCCTACGTCGGAGAGACCCAGTACTTC
>NA|TRBV29-1|TRBJ2-7|few
CSVAGAGSGYEQYF
TGCAGCGTTGCTGGCGCCGGGAGTGGGTACGAGCAGTACTTC
>NA|TRBV6-1|TRBJ2-6|NA
CASSERQGLAGANVLTF
TGTGCCAGCAGTGAGCGACAGGGACTGGCCGGGGCCAACGTCCTGACTTTC
>NA|TRBV11-3|TRBJ2-7|few
CASSHRTSYEQYF
TGTGCCAGCAGTCATCGGACAAGCTACGAGCAGTACTTC
>NA|TRBV6-1|TRBJ1-2|once
CASSPRGQGAGYTF
TGTGCCAGCAGTCCCCGGGGGCAGGGCGCTGGCTACACCTTC
>TRBD1|TRBV3-1|TRBJ1-3|NA
CASSLRTGVPLISGNTIYF
TGTGCCAGCAGCCTCCGGACAGGGGTGCCTCTCATCTCTGGAAACACCATATATTTT
>TRBD1|TRBV7-2|TRBJ1-1|NA
CASSWGQKLNTEAFF
TGTGCCAGCAGCTGGGGACAGAAGCTTAACACTGAAGCTTTCTTT
>NA|TRBV2|TRBJ2-3|NA
CASKPSSGPDTQYF
TGTGCCAGCAAACCTTCCTCGGGGCCAGATACGCAGTATTTT
>TRBD2|TRBV10-3|TRBJ2-5|few
CASLAGFQETQYF
TGTGCCTCACTAGCGGGGTTCCAAGAGACCCAGTACTTC
>NA|TRBV21-1|TRBJ2-3|many
CASSKERPSTDTQYF
TGTGCCAGCAGCAAAGAAAGGCCTAGCACAGATACGCAGTATTTT
>NA|TRBV5-1|TRBJ2-3|NA
CASSLRAGTKDTQYF
TGCGCCAGCAGCTTGCGGGCGGGGACAAAAGATACGCAGTATTTT
>TRBD1|TRBV28|TRBJ1-2|NA
CASSFRGRREGYTF
TGTGCCAGCAGTTTCAGGGGGCGCAGAGAAGGCTACACCTTC
>NA|TRBV29-1|TRBJ1-1|NA
CSVIDSTEAFF
TGCAGCGTTATAGACAGTACTGAAGCTTTCTTT
>NA|TRBV10-3|TRBJ2-3|few
CAISGRDLREYF
TGTGCCATCAGTGGCAGGGATTTACGGGAGTATTTT
>NA|TRBV28|TRBJ2-7|NA
CASRDRLYEQYF
TGTGCCAGCAGAGACAGGCTCTACGAGCAGTACTTC
>NA|TRBV5-4|TRBJ2-4|few
CASSLGVVAKNIQYF
TGTGCCAGCAGCTTGGGGGTTGTTGCCAAAAACATTCAGTACTTC
>NA|TRBV20-1|TRBJ2-7|NA
CRGVGGNEQYF
TGCAGGGGGGTGGGAGGCAATGAGCAGTACTTC
>NA|TRBV5-1|TRBJ2-5|NA
CASSPGTAETQYF
TGCGCCAGCAGCCCGGGGACCGCGGAGACCCAGTACTTC
>NA|TRBV20-1|TRBJ2-7|NA
CSARRGVLYEQYF
TGCAGTGCTAGGAGGGGGGTTTTATACGAGCAGTACTTC
>TRBD1|TRBV10-3|TRBJ1-2|NA
CAISESVQGSGGYTF
TGTGCCATCAGTGAGTCGGTACAGGGGAGCGGAGGCTACACCTTC
>TRBD1|TRBV27|TRBJ1-1|NA
CASSRDRGSEAFF
TGTGCCAGCAGTCGGGACAGGGGCTCTGAAGCTTTCTTT
>NA|TRBV11-2|TRBJ2-3|NA
CASSLDGTPSTDTQYF
TGTGCCAGCAGCTTAGATGGGACACCTAGCACAGATACGCAGTATTTT
>TRBD1|TRBV27|TRBJ1-4|NA
CASSFRGQGVKLFF
TGTGCCAGCAGTTTCCGAGGACAGGGTGTAAAACTGTTTTTT
>NA|TRBV10-3|TRBJ1-5|NA
CAISDIGQPQHF
TGTGCCATCAGTGACATCGGTCAGCCCCAGCATTTT
>TRBD1|TRBV10-3|TRBJ2-7|few
CAISEDRVGEQYF
TGTGCCATCAGTGAGGACAGGGTGGGTGAGCAGTACTTC
>NA|TRBV6-6|TRBJ2-1|once
CASTRPSDNEQFF
TGTGCCAGCACCCGTCCTAGCGACAATGAGCAGTTCTTC